In its sample, the clone carrying this TCR beta chain was seen once. The sample belongs to a study of memory CD4+ T cells and cytomegalovirus serostatus. The germline V gene has CDR1 SGHTA and CDR2 FQGNSA. The length of the CDR3 is 13 residues. V was pared by 2 bases and J by 4 bases, with 9 bases between. The sort gate was single viable CD3+CD4+CD8-CD45RO+ cells for memory CD4+ T cells. The method was immunoSEQ multiplex PCR; TCRdb's version includes in-frame clones alone and lacks a portion of them. This sample has approximately 61,000 clones, with about 78% found just once. This receptor was identified in an adult in good health and CMV-seronegative. Some clones in this sample may be carry-over from other donors' samples. The sample taken for sequencing was memory CD4+ T cells from blood. V usage is TRBV7-2 and J usage is TRBJ2-7; no clear D. The CDR3, as DNA: TGTGCCAGCAGCTTACTCCCCCCTTACGAGCAGTACTTC. Translating gives CASSLLPPYEQYF.